Below, 29 T cell receptor beta chains from the same sample are listed, as sequenced in a study of CD39 and CD103 CD8 tumor-infiltrating T cells. The table came from immunoSEQ multiplex PCR; TCRdb's copy has only in-frame clones and leaves some out. The repertoire holds 300 or so clones, with 45% as singletons. Material for sequencing was CD39- CD103+ CD8+ T cells sorted from the tumor. Subset given: CD103+CD39- single-positive CD45RA- CD8 T cells. The origin of the receptors is a human donor with melanoma.

A few counts support this clone. The V call is TRBV4-2, the J call TRBJ1-2, with D possibly TRBD1 on 6 matching bases. V was pared by 4 bases and J by 6 bases, with 12 bases between. The CDR3 covers 13 residues. Germline loops: CDR1 LGHNA, CDR2 YNFKEQ. CDR3 region: CASSLGGFNGYTF. The CDR3 DNA follows: TGTGCCAGCAGCCTAGGGGGGTTCAATGGCTACACCTTC.

The chain recombines TRBV7-8 with TRBJ1-1; D is undetermined. V was cut by 3 bases and J by 5 bases, with 10 bases left in between. CDR1 SGHVS and CDR2 FQNEAQ come from the germline V gene. The CDR3 has 13 amino acids. Here the CDR3 reads CASSLDGGTEAFF. CDR3 bases: TGTGCCAGCAGCTTGGACGGTGGGACTGAAGCTTTCTTT. The whole variable domain, remainder taken from reference TRBV7-8 and TRBJ1-1, is GAGVSQSPRYKVAKRGQDVALRCDPISGHVSLFWYQQALGQGPEFLTYFQNEAQLDKSGLPSDRFFAERPEGSVSTLKIQRTQQEDSAVYLCASSLDGGTEAFFGQGTRLTVV.

By share of the sample, this clone is medium-sized. V usage is TRBV7-3 and J usage is TRBJ1-2; TRBD1 agrees at 8 bases. After removal of 6 bases from V and 5 bases from J, the junction contained 8 bases not matched to a gene. Germline assignment: CDR1 SGHTA and CDR2 FQGTGA. The CDR3 has 14 residues. The chain's CDR3 is CASRIGQGQYGYTF. CDR3 coding DNA: TGTGCCAGCAGAATAGGACAGGGCCAGTATGGCTACACCTTC.

With regard to this clone: One end of the junction varies from germline; a read error may be responsible. The chain carries TRBV10-3 and TRBJ2-5, with 12 bases identical to TRBD1. Germline V CDR1 and CDR2: ENHRY, SYGVKD. The CDR3 consists of 16 residues. The CDR3 sequence: CASSHAGTGGRETQYF. The DNA of the CDR3 is TGTGCCAGCAGTCACGCCGGGACAGGGGGCAGAGAGACCCAGTACTTC.

The CDR3 spells CASSSLLGAGSEQYF. The CDR3, as DNA: TGTGCCAGCAGCTCCTTGCTAGGGGCGGGTTCCGAGCAGTACTTC. The chain is built from TRBV6-6 and TRBJ2-7; perhaps D is TRBD1 or TRBD2 (5 bases each). CDR1 and CDR2 (germline): MNHNY, SVGAGI (reference sequence). The CDR3 totals 15 residues. V was clipped by 6 bases and J by 6 bases, with 21 bases between them.

This clone was recorded a few times. The chain recombines TRBV11-3 with TRBJ2-1; D call uncertain. The CDR3 is made up of 15 amino acids. Germline V gives CDR1 SGHNT, CDR2 YENEEA. V gave up 0 bases and J gave up 3 bases, with 9 bases separating them. The CDR3 is CASSLEWAVYNEQFF. For the CDR3, the DNA is TGTGCCAGCAGCTTAGAGTGGGCCGTCTACAATGAGCAGTTCTTC.

The chain joins TRBV5-6 to TRBJ1-2; no clear D. Germline V gives CDR1 SGHDT, CDR2 YYEEEE. V lost 5 bases, J lost 2 bases, and 7 bases lay in between. The CDR3 spans 12 residues. Here the CDR3 DNA reads TGTGCCAGCAGTCAGGAAAACTATGGCTACACCTTC. Amino acid sequence: CASSQENYGYTF. Based on the CDR3 plus reference TRBV5-6 and TRBJ1-2, the full variable domain is DAGVTQSPTHLIKTRGQQVTLRCSPKSGHDTVSWYQQALGQGPQFIFQYYEEEERQRGNFPDRFSGHQFPNYSSELNVNALLLGDSALYLCASSQENYGYTFGSGTRLTVV.

V and J are TRBV19 and TRBJ1-1; unclear D gene. Germline CDR1 is LNHDA and CDR2 is SQIVND (reference sequence). The V gene lost 5 bases and the J gene lost 6 bases, with 13 bases spanning the gap. The CDR3 length is 13 residues. The CDR3 nucleotides are TGTGCCAGTAGTTACGGTAGGCAGCCTGAAGCTTTCTTT. Translating gives CASSYGRQPEAFF.

By frequency in the sample, this clone is hyperexpanded (1% or more). The chain carries TRBV28 and TRBJ2-1; the D gene is possibly TRBD1 (6 bases). Germline V CDR1 and CDR2: MDHEN, SYDVKM. The V end lost 2 bases, the J end lost 4 bases, and 12 bases lay between the germline ends. The CDR3 runs 15 residues. As DNA, the CDR3 is TGTGCCAGCAGTTTACCCTGGACAGCATACAATGAGCAGTTCTTC. Translation: CASSLPWTAYNEQFF.

V usage is TRBV11-1 and J usage is TRBJ2-2; 8 bases map to TRBD2. V dropped 5 bases and J dropped 0; count of bases not matched to a gene: 5. Germline V gene lookup returns CDR1 SGHAT and CDR2 FQDESV (reference sequence). The CDR3 has 16 amino acids. The CDR3 DNA sequence: TGTGCCAGCAGCGGGGCTAGCGGGCCGAACACCGGGGAGCTGTTTTTT. Protein product: CASSGASGPNTGELFF.

This clone is deemed medium-sized (0.01 to 0.1%). J is TRBJ1-1 and V is TRBV27; a possible D gene is TRBD1 (5 bases). This CDR3 spans 14 amino acids. The germline V gene has CDR1 MNHEY and CDR2 SMNVEV (reference sequence). Trimming pared 0 bases from V and 7 bases from J, leaving 12 bases between. The CDR3 spells CASSLSPQTGEAFF. Written as DNA, the CDR3 is TGTGCCAGCAGTTTATCCCCTCAAACAGGTGAAGCTTTCTTT.

The CDR3 region has the DNA TGTGCCAGCAGCCTGGGACAACACATGGGCTACACCTTC. This codes for CASSLGQHMGYTF. This chain joins TRBV7-2 and TRBJ1-2; TRBD1 might be the D (6 bases). Per germline, CDR1 SGHTA and CDR2 FQGNSA. This CDR3 region has 13 residues. Trimming took 5 bases from V and 8 from J, leaving 15 bases between them.

This clone appeared once. The chain combines TRBV4-2 with TRBJ2-2; 10 nucleotides agree with TRBD2. The CDR3 is made up of 16 amino acids. Losses at the gene ends were 5 bases for V and 5 bases for J; bases not matched to a gene: 8. Germline CDR1 and CDR2: LGHNA and YNFKEQ. CDR3 loop: CASSFLAGGGTGELFF. The DNA of the CDR3 is TGTGCCAGCAGCTTTTTAGCGGGAGGAGGGACCGGGGAGCTGTTTTTT.

J is TRBJ2-2 and V is TRBV6-1, with D perhaps TRBD1 (6 bases). Germline-derived CDR1 and CDR2 are MNHNS and SASEGT. There are 13 residues in the CDR3. V lost 7 bases and J 7 bases, leaving 13 bases between the germline ends. CDR3 sequence: CASTPRGGGELFF. For the CDR3, the DNA is TGTGCCAGCACTCCCCGAGGGGGCGGGGAGCTGTTTTTT.

This chain links TRBV7-9 with TRBJ1-1; D not resolved. V was cut by 6 bases and J by 3 bases, with 8 bases left in between. The germline CDR1 and CDR2 sequences are SEHNR and FQNEAQ (reference sequence). This CDR3 is 12 amino acids long. CDR3 protein: CASSYPYTEAFF. The CDR3 DNA sequence: TGTGCCAGCAGTTACCCTTACACTGAAGCTTTCTTT.

The V call is TRBV7-5, the J call TRBJ2-1; the table assigns TRBD1, which was not confirmed against the DNA. TRBV7-5 is assigned pseudogene status. The length of the CDR3 is 14 residues. Written as DNA, the CDR3 is TGTGCCAGCAGCTACGGACAGGGGGCGTTTGAGCAGTTCTTC. Its translation is CASSYGQGAFEQFF.

This chain joins TRBV9 and TRBJ1-5; D gene uncertain. The CDR3 spans 14 residues. Trimming removed 0 bases from V and 7 bases from J, with 11 bases in between. Germline CDR1 SGDLS, CDR2 YYNGEE. Here the CDR3 DNA reads TGTGCCAGCAGCGTAGGAGGCCCGGGACAGCCCCAGCATTTT. It encodes CASSVGGPGQPQHF. The entire variable domain, with the rest obtained from reference TRBV9 and TRBJ1-5, is as follows: DSGVTQTPKHLITATGQRVTLRCSPRSGDLSVYWYQQSLDQGLQFLIQYYNGEERAKGNILERFSAQQFPDLHSELNLSSLELGDSALYFCASSVGGPGQPQHFGDGTRLSIL.

By its share, this clone is medium-sized. The chain couples TRBV7-3 to TRBJ2-1; maybe TRBD2 (5 bases). The germline V gene encodes CDR1 SGHTA and CDR2 FQGTGA. The V gene lost 1 base and the J gene lost 8 bases, with 15 bases spanning the gap. The CDR3 extends over 15 amino acids. The CDR3 DNA sequence: TGTGCCAGCAGCTTAATCCGAAATTTGGGAGATGAGCAGTTCTTC. It translates to CASSLIRNLGDEQFF.

There are a few counts of this clone. This sequence joins TRBV9 and TRBJ2-7, with 10 bases aligning to TRBD2. V lost 4 bases to trimming and J lost 3 bases; unmatched junction nucleotides: 4. In germline, CDR1 is SGDLS, CDR2 YYNGEE. The CDR3 extends over 14 amino acids. The CDR3 region has the DNA TGTGCCAGCAGCCAAGGGACTAGCGTCTACGAGCAGTACTTC. Translating gives CASSQGTSVYEQYF.

A single count supports this clone. The chain is built from TRBV11-3 and TRBJ2-1; 11 nucleotides agree with TRBD2. The CDR3 covers 16 residues. The V and J ends lost 5 bases and 7 bases, in that order; junction bases with no gene match: 10. Germline CDR1 reads SGHNT; CDR2 reads YENEEA. The CDR3, as DNA: TGTGCCAGCAGCCATTTAGCGGGGGGGCAACTAAATGAGCAGTTCTTC. Residues: CASSHLAGGQLNEQFF.

This clone was counted once. The chain uses TRBV7-8 and TRBJ1-1, with D perhaps matching TRBD1 (5 bases). The CDR3 spans 13 residues. V lost 5 bases to trimming and J lost 2 bases, with 9 bases between them. From germline, CDR1 is SGHVS and CDR2 FQNEAQ. The CDR3 region has the DNA TGTGCCAGCAGCCAGGGAGAAAACACTGAAGCTTTCTTT. Translated: CASSQGENTEAFF.

Regarding this clone: Sequence at one end of the junction differs from germline and may be a read error. J is TRBJ2-5 and V is TRBV7-9, with 7 bases that match TRBD1. Germline CDR1 is SEHNR and CDR2 is FQNEAQ (reference sequence). CDR3 size: 17 residues. The CDR3 region has the DNA TGTGCCAGAAGCTTGGTGGTGAGGGGGCGGTGTTTCGTTACCCAGTACTTC. It is translated as CARSLVVRGRCFVTQYF.

The gene calls are TRBV9 and TRBJ2-3; 9 nucleotides agree with TRBD2. This CDR3 has 17 residues. Germline V gives CDR1 SGDLS, CDR2 YYNGEE. The V and J ends lost 4 bases and 2 bases, in that order; junction bases with no gene match: 11. CDR3: CASSPSWVAGDTDTQYF. CDR3 DNA sequence: TGTGCCAGCAGCCCCTCGTGGGTAGCGGGAGACACAGATACGCAGTATTTT.

As to this clone: A read error may produce the germline difference seen at one junction end. The chain uses TRBV27 and TRBJ2-7; D may be TRBD2 (6 bases). The CDR3 contains 15 residues. Germline values: CDR1 MNHEY, CDR2 SMNVEV (reference sequence). For the CDR3, the DNA is TGTGCCAGCAGTATATCGGGGCGGCGGGGCTACGAGCAGTACTTC. This encodes CASSISGRRGYEQYF.

Sample share makes this clone large. The chain recombines TRBV7-3 with TRBJ1-1, with D possibly being TRBD1 (5 bases). Trimming cost V 5 bases and J 2 bases, with 9 bases left between them. CDR3 length equals 13 residues. The germline V gene has CDR1 SGHTA and CDR2 FQGTGA. CDR3 in DNA: TGTGCCAGCAGCCAGGGAGAAAACACTGAAGCTTTCTTT. Translation gives CASSQGENTEAFF.

Relative to its sample, this clone is medium-sized (0.01 to 0.1%). CDR3 loop: CASSEYRTGPNSPLHF. The CDR3 DNA follows: TGTGCCAGCAGTGAATACCGGACAGGGCCCAATTCACCCCTCCACTTT. The chain couples TRBV25-1 to TRBJ1-6, with TRBD1 identical over 8 bases. V shed 0 bases, J shed 7 bases, and the junction held 5 bases outside the gene matches. Germline CDR1 and CDR2: MGHDK and SYGVNS. The CDR3 is 16 residues long.

Regarding this clone: Compared with germline, one end of the junction differs, possibly owing to a read error. This chain uses TRBV10-3 with TRBJ1-1, with no clear D. This CDR3 is built from 12 residues. The V gene's germline CDR1 is ENHRY and CDR2 SYGVKD. CDR3 DNA: TGTGCCAGCAGTTACCCTTACACTGAAGCTTTCTTT. This encodes CASSYPYTEAFF.

Relative to its sample, this clone is large. The rearrangement joins TRBV15 to TRBJ2-1; 11 bases match TRBD2. V was clipped by 5 bases and J by 4 bases; unmatched bases: 1. Germline CDR1 is LNHNV and CDR2 is YYDKDF (reference sequence). The CDR3 has 14 amino acids. The CDR3 protein is CATSRTSGYNEQFF. The CDR3 nucleotides are TGTGCCACCAGCCGGACTAGCGGGTACAATGAGCAGTTCTTC. Full variable domain (outside the CDR3, taken from reference TRBV15 and TRBJ2-1): DAMVIQNPRYQVTQFGKPVTLSCSQTLNHNVMYWYQQKSSQAPKLLFHYYDKDFNNEADTPDNFQSRRPNTSFCFLDIRSPGLGDTAMYLCATSRTSGYNEQFFGPGTRLTVL.

This clone was detected only once. V and J are TRBV28 and TRBJ2-5; 8 nucleotides match TRBD2. CDR1 and CDR2 (germline): MDHEN, SYDVKM. Losses at the gene ends were 5 bases for V and 1 base for J; bases not matched to a gene: 6. This CDR3 region has 15 residues. The CDR3 here is CASSPDRGGQETQYF. DNA of the CDR3: TGTGCCAGCAGTCCGGACCGGGGGGGCCAAGAGACCCAGTACTTC.